This entry lists 20 T cell receptor delta chains sequenced from one sample in a study of gamma-delta chains in newborns, infants, children. TCRdb reprocessed the reads through CATT. The table lists about 4,900 delta-chain clones, more than 2.5% of them singletons. Sequencing was carried out using blood. The receptors come from a child who was a newborn, infant or young child, either healthy, febrile or measles-vaccinated (not recorded which).

This clone has a handful of counts. This clone may be a read error of a much larger clone one base away. The chain joins TRDV2 to TRDJ3, with TRDD3 matching over 9 bases. The CDR3 runs to 17 residues. Germline trimming cut 3 bases from V and 1 base from J; bases unmatched to any gene: 3. Germline lookup yields CDR1 GEAIGNYY and CDR2 EKD. The CDR3 nucleotides read TGTGCCTGTGACGGTACTGGGGGATCCTGGGACACCCGACAGATGTTTTTC. It encodes CACDGTGGSWDTRQMFF.

By its share, this clone is large. The same CDR3 also results from other DNA sequences found in this sample. The J gene is TRDJ3, the V gene TRDV2; possibly TRDD3 for D (6 bases). The CDR3 loop spans 19 amino acids. V was clipped by 0 bases and J by 0 bases, with 14 bases between them. Per germline, CDR1 GEAIGNYY and CDR2 EKD. Here the CDR3 DNA reads TGTGCCTGTGACACCGCCGGGGGACCGAGCTCCTGGGACACCCGACAGATGTTTTTC. This translates into CACDTAGGPSSWDTRQMFF.

Points on this clone: This clone may be a read error of a much larger clone one base away. The same CDR3 can be traced to other DNA sequences in this sample. The J gene is TRDJ3, the V gene TRDV2; 8 bases map to TRDD3. The V gene's germline CDR1 is GEAIGNYY and CDR2 EKD. This CDR3 has 17 residues. V was clipped by 0 bases and J by 2 bases; unmatched bases: 2. This chain's CDR3 is CACDTAGGPWDTRQMFF. The CDR3 DNA is TGTGCCTGTGACACCGCTGGGGGACCCTGGGACACCCGACAGATGTTTTTC.

The rearrangement links TRDV2 to TRDJ1, with TRDD3 matching 8 bases. J gave up 1 base and V 0 bases, and 6 bases lay outside the gene matches. The CDR3 is 16 amino acids. The germline V gene encodes CDR1 GEAIGNYY and CDR2 EKD. As DNA, the CDR3 is TGTGCCTGTGACACCGTACTGGGGGGTACCACCGATAAACTCATCTTT. The encoded protein is CACDTVLGGTTDKLIF.

The chain carries TRDV1 and TRDJ1, with D possibly matching TRDD3 (5 bases). In germline, CDR1 is TSWWSYY, CDR2 QGS. The CDR3 is made up of 20 amino acids. Deletions cut 5 bases from V and 0 bases from J, with 28 bases between. The CDR3 DNA reads TGTGCTCTTGGGAAAAAGCACCGGGGGTCCGCAAGGTCCCACACCGATAAACTCATCTTT. Translating gives CALGKKHRGSARSHTDKLIF.

This clone came up a few times. This sample includes further DNA sequences coding for the same CDR3. The CDR3, as DNA: TGTGCCTGTGACACTGGGGGATACGACTCCTGGGACACCCGACAGATGTTTTTC. It is translated as CACDTGGYDSWDTRQMFF. The V call is TRDV2, the J call TRDJ3; TRDD3 agrees at 11 bases. V gave up 1 base and J gave up 0 bases; unmatched junction bases: 1. Germline CDR1 is GEAIGNYY and CDR2 is EKD. This CDR3 contains 18 residues.

Concerning this clone: A read error is likely here: a far larger clone is one base away. Distinct nucleotide sequences in the sample also encode this CDR3. CDR3 nucleotide sequence: TGTGCCTGTGACACCGTACTGGGGGATACCTGGGACACCCGGCAGATGTTTTTC. It encodes CACDTVLGDTWDTRQMFF. V usage is TRDV2 and J usage is TRDJ3, with TRDD3 identical over 12 bases. From germline, CDR1 is GEAIGNYY and CDR2 EKD. CDR3 size: 18 residues.

This clone was seen more than once but under ten times. As DNA, the CDR3 is TGTGCCTGTTATCCTCCTTTCGCTGGGGGATTCCTCCTTTTGACAGCACAACTCTTCTTT. Translation gives CACYPPFAGGFLLLTAQLFF. The rearrangement uses TRDV2 and TRDJ2, with TRDD3 identical over 9 bases. The CDR3 length is 20 residues. From germline, CDR1 is GEAIGNYY and CDR2 EKD. V lost 6 bases to trimming and J lost 1 base; unmatched junction nucleotides: 20.

This clone has just a few counts. V and J are TRDV2 and TRDJ3, with 8 nucleotides matching TRDD3. The CDR3 consists of 19 residues. CDR1 is GEAIGNYY, CDR2 EKD, per germline. V gave up 3 bases and J gave up 0 bases; unmatched junction bases: 9. The CDR3 here is CACDETGGRSSWDTRQMFF. For the CDR3, the DNA is TGTGCCTGTGACGAGACTGGGGGCCGCAGCTCCTGGGACACCCGACAGATGTTTTTC.

About this clone itself: This same CDR3 is encoded by further DNA sequences in the sample. The chain is built from TRDV2 and TRDJ3, with 11 bases aligning to TRDD3. Germline trimming cut 7 bases from V and 0 bases from J; bases unmatched to any gene: 7. Looked up from germline, CDR1 is GEAIGNYY and CDR2 is EKD. This CDR3 has 18 residues. Here the CDR3 reads CACDLLGDISWDTRQMFF. For the CDR3, the DNA is TGTGCCTGCGACCTACTGGGGGATATCTCCTGGGACACCCGACAGATGTTTTTC.

As regards this clone: The junction does not match germline at one end; this may be a read error. V and J are TRDV3 and TRDJ2; 11 nucleotides line up with TRDD3. The CDR3 consists of 17 residues. Per the germline V gene, CDR1 is TVYSNPD and CDR2 is GDNSRS (reference sequence). CDR3 loop: CAFTDLGDTTLTAQLFF. The DNA for the CDR3 is TGTGCCTTTACAGATCTGGGGGATACAACTTTGACAGCACAACTATTCTTT.

Comments on this clone: The sample contains more than one DNA sequence encoding this CDR3. The chain combines TRDV2 with TRDJ3, with TRDD3 matching over 12 bases. This CDR3 spans 19 amino acids. Germline CDR1 is GEAIGNYY and CDR2 is EKD. Trimming cost V 3 bases and J 4 bases; bases outside gene matches: 9. The CDR3 loop reads CACDPVLGDTSWDTRQMFF. CDR3 nucleotides: TGTGCCTGTGACCCAGTACTGGGGGATACCTCTTGGGACACCCGACAGATGTTTTTC.

Note on this clone: A far larger clone is one nucleotide away, so this likely arose from a read error. Here the J gene is TRDJ2 and the V gene is not called; TRDD3, the table's D call, lacks a check against the DNA. The CDR3 is 19 residues long. CDR3 in amino acids: CACDRVLGDSQALTAQLFF. The CDR3 DNA is TGTGCCTGTGACCGGGTACTGGGGGATTCCCAAGCTTTGACAGCACAACTCTTCTTT.

As for this clone: A read error is possible here, since a much larger clone lies one base away. V and J are TRDV2 and TRDJ3; 9 nucleotides match TRDD3. Germline loops: CDR1 GEAIGNYY, CDR2 EKD. The CDR3 is 17 amino acids. The CDR3 loop reads CACEYWGSSWDARQMFF. In DNA form, the CDR3 reads TGTGCCTGTGAGTACTGGGGGAGCTCCTGGGACGCCCGACAGATGTTTTTC.

V is TRDV1 and J is TRDJ1; 7 bases align to TRDD3. No J segment appears in TCRdb, so it was assigned here by matching the sequence to germline. J gave up 0 bases and V 2 bases, and 15 bases lay outside the gene matches. The CDR3 spans 19 residues. The germline V gene encodes CDR1 TSWWSYY and CDR2 QGS. CDR3 residues: CALGEGMVYWGGDTDKLIF. In nucleotides, the CDR3 is TGTGCTCTTGGGGAAGGTATGGTGTACTGGGGCGGGGACACCGATAAACTCATCTTT.

As regards this clone: An end of the junction differs from the germline gene, which may be a read error. The chain has TRDV2 and TRDJ3; maybe TRDD3 (6 bases). Germline V gene lookup returns CDR1 GEAIGNYY and CDR2 EKD. CDR3 length equals 19 residues. As DNA, the CDR3 is TGTTCCTGTGACAGCCCCTGGGGAATGGGCTCCTGGGACACCCGACAGATGTTTTTC. This translates into CSCDSPWGMGSWDTRQMFF.

The chain has TRDV2 and TRDJ3; TRDD3 might be the D (5 bases). Trimming left V 3 bases short and J 5 bases short, with 7 bases between. CDR3 size: 14 residues. The germline V gene has CDR1 GEAIGNYY and CDR2 EKD. The CDR3 coding sequence is TGTGCCTGTGACCTACTGGGGGACACCCGACAGATGTTTTTC. Translated, it gives CACDLLGDTRQMFF.

The rearrangement links TRDV3 to TRDJ1; TRDD3 aligns across 9 bases. V lost 1 base to trimming and J lost 0 bases; unmatched junction nucleotides: 0. The CDR3 is 13 residues long. CDR1 TVYSNPD and CDR2 GDNSRS come from the germline V gene (reference sequence). CDR3 in amino acids: CAFTGGYTDKLIF. The DNA of the CDR3 is TGTGCCTTTACTGGGGGATACACCGATAAACTCATCTTT.

The chain joins TRDV2 to TRDJ3; 12 bases align to TRDD3. J gave up 2 bases and V 0 bases, and 4 bases lay outside the gene matches. The V gene's germline CDR1 is GEAIGNYY and CDR2 EKD. The CDR3 is made up of 19 amino acids. For the CDR3, the DNA is TGTGCCTGTGACACCGCTGGGGGATACGCCACCTGGGACACCCGACAGATGTTTTTC. It translates to CACDTAGGYATWDTRQMFF.

This clone has more than one count but fewer than ten. The V and J genes are TRDV1 and TRDJ4; D is tentatively TRDD2 or TRDD3 (6 bases each). The germline V and J ends were trimmed by 0 bases and 0 bases, with 26 bases remaining between them. Germline V gene sequence: CDR1 TSWWSYY, CDR2 QGS. This CDR3 spans 20 amino acids. The DNA for the CDR3 is TGTGCTCTTGGGGAACTTGATCCTACATACCTGGGGACGCTGGCCAGACCCCTGATCTTT. It yields the protein CALGELDPTYLGTLARPLIF.